The 24 T cell receptor beta chains reported below all come from one sample, sequenced in a study of blood T cell repertoires in COVID-19. The method was immunoSEQ multiplex PCR; TCRdb's version includes in-frame clones alone and lacks a portion of them. The repertoire has approximately 70,000 clones, roughly 86% of them found once; the top ten carry 13%. Source material: peripheral blood. The source is a woman aged 55-69 years with acute or convalescent COVID-19.

The genes are TRBV27 and TRBJ2-1; TRBD1 matches at 10 bases. V was pared by 5 bases and J by 10 bases, with 8 bases of the junction left unmatched. CDR3 length: 14 amino acids. Germline assignment: CDR1 MNHEY and CDR2 SMNVEV (reference sequence). CDR3 sequence (DNA): TGTGCCAGCAGTAGAAGACAGGGGGCGGGGGAGCAGTTCTTC. Protein: CASSRRQGAGEQFF.

The CDR3 DNA follows: TGTGCCACGACAGGGGGCCGAAACACCATATATTTT. It codes for CATTGGRNTIYF. The J gene is TRBJ1-3, the V gene TRBV19; 10 nucleotides line up with TRBD1. The V and J ends lost 10 bases and 5 bases, in that order; junction bases with no gene match: 2. The V gene's germline CDR1 is LNHDA and CDR2 SQIVND (reference sequence). This CDR3 has 12 residues. The whole variable domain, remainder taken from reference TRBV19 and TRBJ1-3, is DGGITQSPKYLFRKEGQNVTLSCEQNLNHDAMYWYRQDPGQGLRLIYYSQIVNDFQKGDIAEGYSVSREKKESFPLTVTSAQKNPTAFYLCATTGGRNTIYFGEGSWLTVV.

This sequence joins TRBV6-5 and TRBJ1-5; D is unresolved. The CDR3 runs 13 residues. Germline V gives CDR1 MNHEY, CDR2 SVGAGI. V was shortened by 5 bases and J by 0 bases, with 5 bases between the two germline ends. CDR3 residues: CASSPSSNQPQHF. The DNA for the CDR3 is TGTGCCAGCAGTCCGAGTAGCAATCAGCCCCAGCATTTT.

The CDR3 bases are TGTGCCAGCAGCTTGGGACCCACGGGTGAGCAGTTCTTC. Amino acids: CASSLGPTGEQFF. V and J are TRBV5-5 and TRBJ2-1; no reliable D call. CDR1 is SGHKS and CDR2 is YYEKEE in the germline V gene (reference sequence). The V and J ends lost 0 bases and 9 bases respectively, with 10 bases between them. The CDR3 is 13 residues long.

The table lists this clone with a count of one. The chain carries TRBV5-1 and TRBJ2-7; no clear D gene. From germline, CDR1 is SGHRS and CDR2 YFSETQ. V gave up 0 bases and J gave up 0 bases, with 7 bases separating them. The length of the CDR3 is 14 residues. CDR3 residues: CASSLAAASYEQYF. Written as DNA, the CDR3 is TGCGCCAGCAGCTTGGCGGCGGCCTCCTACGAGCAGTACTTC.

This clone was counted once. The rearrangement joins TRBV5-1 to TRBJ1-1; 7 bases are a match to TRBD1. The germline V gene encodes CDR1 SGHRS and CDR2 YFSETQ. The CDR3 extends over 14 amino acids. The junction had 4 bases not matched to a gene; V was cut back by 4 bases and J by 1 base. The CDR3 nucleotides read TGCGCCAGCAGCATACGACAGGGGAACACTGAAGCTTTCTTT. Protein: CASSIRQGNTEAFF.

This chain joins TRBV20-1 and TRBJ1-2; TRBD1 agrees at 7 bases. Germline V lookup: CDR1 DFQATT, CDR2 SNEGSKA (reference sequence). The CDR3 spans 11 residues. J lost 4 bases, V lost 6 bases, and 2 bases had no gene match. In nucleotides, the CDR3 is TGCAGTGCCGGGACAGCCTATGGCTACACCTTC. It is translated as CSAGTAYGYTF.

This rearrangement joins TRBV7-9 to TRBJ2-3, with D uncertain. The CDR3 covers 14 residues. CDR1 is SEHNR, CDR2 FQNEAQ, per germline (reference sequence). Trimming left V 5 bases short and J 3 bases short, with 12 bases between. The CDR3 protein is CASSAERLTDTQYF. The CDR3 nucleotides read TGTGCCAGCAGCGCTGAGCGTCTTACAGATACGCAGTATTTT.

This clone was recorded a few times. V and J are TRBV5-1 and TRBJ1-1; 8 bases match TRBD1. CDR3 length equals 14 residues. CDR1 and CDR2 from the germline V gene are SGHRS and YFSETQ. V dropped 5 bases and J dropped 1; count of bases not matched to a gene: 4. The CDR3 loop is CASRRGQANTEAFF. CDR3 sequence (DNA): TGCGCCAGCAGGCGGGGACAGGCGAACACTGAAGCTTTCTTT. Supplemented by reference TRBV5-1 and TRBJ1-1, the full variable domain reads KAGVTQTPRYLIKTRGQQVTLSCSPISGHRSVSWYQQTPGQGLQFLFEYFSETQRNKGNFPGRFSGRQFSNSRSEMNVSTLELGDSALYLCASRRGQANTEAFFGQGTRLTVV.

The V gene is TRBV19, the J gene TRBJ1-1; weak D call: TRBD1 (6 bases). V lost 5 bases, J lost 6 bases, and 13 bases lay in between. This CDR3 comprises 13 residues. Germline V gives CDR1 LNHDA, CDR2 SQIVND (reference sequence). CDR3 bases: TGTGCCAGTAGTGTTGACAGGATTTCTGAAGCTTTCTTT. Translated: CASSVDRISEAFF.

The genes are TRBV29-1 and TRBJ1-2, with TRBD1 as a possible D gene (5 bases). V lost 1 base and J lost 5, with 17 bases in between. Germline V lookup: CDR1 SQVTM, CDR2 ANQGSEA. There are 15 residues in the CDR3. CDR3 DNA sequence: TGCAGCGTTGAAGGGGGTATCAGGGCTGGATATGGCTACACCTTC. Translated, it gives CSVEGGIRAGYGYTF.

V and J are TRBV6-4 and TRBJ2-1; 9 nucleotides align to TRBD2. Losses at the gene ends were 6 bases for V and 4 bases for J; bases not matched to a gene: 4. The CDR3 totals 14 residues. The germline CDR1 and CDR2 sequences are MRHNA and SNTAGT. The CDR3, as DNA: TGTGCCAGCAGCCTAGCGGGGCGTTACAATGAGCAGTTCTTC. Amino acid sequence: CASSLAGRYNEQFF.

J is TRBJ1-1 and V is TRBV6-5; TRBD1 aligns across 7 bases. The germline CDR1 and CDR2 sequences are MNHEY and SVGAGI. V shed 4 bases and J 1 base; nucleotides not matched to a gene: 3. The CDR3 is 14 residues long. CDR3 DNA: TGTGCCAGCAGTTCAGACAGGGCGAACACTGAAGCTTTCTTT. Protein: CASSSDRANTEAFF.

The chain combines TRBV5-1 with TRBJ2-7; the match to TRBD2 covers 7 bases. The germline CDR1 and CDR2 sequences are SGHRS and YFSETQ. There are 16 residues in the CDR3. The V gene end was trimmed by 3 bases and the J gene end by 2 bases; junction bases not matched to a gene: 11. The CDR3 here is CASSWAKAGDTYEQYF. The CDR3 coding sequence is TGCGCCAGCAGCTGGGCGAAGGCGGGGGATACCTACGAGCAGTACTTC.

The CDR3 loop reads CASSLRTGGYGYTF. As DNA, the CDR3 is TGCGCCAGCAGCTTGAGGACAGGGGGCTATGGCTACACCTTC. The chain is built from TRBV5-1 and TRBJ1-2; 10 positions match TRBD1. Trimming removed 1 base from V and 4 bases from J; junction bases left unmatched: 1. Per germline, CDR1 SGHRS and CDR2 YFSETQ. CDR3 length equals 14 residues.

With respect to this clone: One junction end disagrees with the germline gene, perhaps due to a read error. The chain joins TRBV6-5 to TRBJ1-5; D possibly corresponds to TRBD1 (6 bases). The CDR3 extends over 13 amino acids. Germline V gives CDR1 MNHEY, CDR2 SVGAGI. For the CDR3, the DNA is TGTGCCAGCAGTTCGGACAGCAACCAGCCCCAGCATTTT. Residues: CASSSDSNQPQHF.

This chain links TRBV4-1 with TRBJ1-5, with D unclear. The CDR3 contains 15 residues. With 2 bases removed from V and 2 bases from J, the gap between germline ends came to 10 bases. Germline V gives CDR1 MGHRA, CDR2 YSYEKL. The CDR3 reads CASSQYPRGNQPQHF. Written as DNA, the CDR3 is TGCGCCAGCAGCCAATACCCCCGAGGCAATCAGCCCCAGCATTTT.

This clone has only a few counts. The rearrangement links TRBV7-8 to TRBJ1-3, with TRBD1 identical over 8 bases. This CDR3 comprises 15 residues. Germline CDR1 SGHVS, CDR2 FQNEAQ. Germline trimming cut 5 bases from V and 0 bases from J; bases unmatched to any gene: 3. CDR3 sequence reads: CASSRGQGSGNTIYF. The CDR3, as DNA: TGTGCCAGCAGCCGAGGACAGGGCTCTGGAAACACCATATATTTT.

J is TRBJ2-4 and V is TRBV18; 11 positions agree with TRBD1. Germline loops: CDR1 KGHSH, CDR2 LQKENI. The CDR3 length is 14 residues. The ends lost 4 bases at V and 8 bases at J; junction bases unmatched: 4. The DNA of the CDR3 is TGTGCCAGCTCACGGACAGGGGGCAGTGACATTCAGTACTTC. Its protein is CASSRTGGSDIQYF.

The V call is TRBV16, the J call TRBJ2-5, with a tentative D call TRBD2 (7 bases). CDR3 length: 17 amino acids. Germline assignment: CDR1 KGHSY and CDR2 FQNENV. The V end lost 4 bases, the J end lost 2 bases, and 20 bases lay between the germline ends. For the CDR3, the DNA is TGTGCCAGCAGCCTGAACCGGGGGGCGCGTTTTCAAGAGACCCAGTACTTC. This sequence encodes CASSLNRGARFQETQYF.

The chain couples TRBV6-4 to TRBJ2-7, with TRBD1 identical over 7 bases. With V trimmed by 4 bases and J by 6 bases, 6 bases remained unmatched. Looked up from germline, CDR1 is MRHNA and CDR2 is SNTAGT. This CDR3 comprises 13 residues. The CDR3 sequence: CASSALGGAEQYF. Written as DNA, the CDR3 is TGTGCCAGCAGTGCCCTAGGGGGCGCCGAGCAGTACTTC.

The J gene is TRBJ1-6, the V gene TRBV30; D possibly corresponds to TRBD1 (5 bases). This CDR3 contains 15 residues. Looked up from germline, CDR1 is GTSNPN and CDR2 is SVGIG (reference sequence). V was clipped by 4 bases and J by 7 bases, with 17 bases between them. CDR3 DNA: TGTGCCTGGAATAATAGGGCAGGGAGGAATTCACCCCTCCACTTT. Residues: CAWNNRAGRNSPLHF. Full variable domain (outside the CDR3, taken from reference TRBV30 and TRBJ1-6): SQTIHQWPATLVQPVGSPLSLECTVEGTSNPNLYWYRQAAGRGLQLLFYSVGIGQISSEVPQNLSASRPQDRQFILSSKKLLLSDSGFYLCAWNNRAGRNSPLHFGNGTRLTVT.

V usage is TRBV30 and J usage is TRBJ1-6, with 7 bases that match TRBD1. This CDR3 spans 15 amino acids. Germline V lookup: CDR1 GTSNPN, CDR2 SVGIG (reference sequence). The junction had 5 bases not matched to a gene; V was cut back by 2 bases and J by 4 bases. The CDR3: CAWSIGTVYNSPLHF. The CDR3 nucleotides read TGTGCCTGGAGTATAGGGACAGTTTATAATTCACCCCTCCACTTT. The full variable domain, in which reference TRBV30 and TRBJ1-6 provide the parts outside the CDR3, is SQTIHQWPATLVQPVGSPLSLECTVEGTSNPNLYWYRQAAGRGLQLLFYSVGIGQISSEVPQNLSASRPQDRQFILSSKKLLLSDSGFYLCAWSIGTVYNSPLHFGNGTRLTVT.

The chain employs TRBV5-1 and TRBJ2-5; D is possibly TRBD1 (7 bases). Trimming removed 3 bases from V and 4 bases from J, with 13 bases in between. Germline lookup yields CDR1 SGHRS and CDR2 YFSETQ. The CDR3 loop spans 14 amino acids. CDR3 region: CASSSRGVPETQYF. CDR3 DNA: TGCGCCAGCAGCTCCAGGGGGGTACCAGAGACCCAGTACTTC.